Following are 10 T cell receptor beta chains from one sample sequenced in a study of blood T cell repertoires in COVID-19 (TCRdb year 2020). The library came from the immunoSEQ multiplex PCR assay. TCRdb limited this immuneACCESS table to in-frame rearrangements with V and J called. A share of clones is missing; checked studies link under half to unresolved V genes, and the rest is unexplained. Recorded for this sample are 13,000 or so clones; around 76% of them occurred a single time. The ten largest clones capture approximately 40% of the sample. The source material was peripheral blood. The receptors stem from a woman aged 80 or over with acute or convalescent COVID-19.

The chain couples TRBV7-3 to TRBJ2-7, with 9 positions matching TRBD1. CDR3 length: 13 residues. Germline V gene data show CDR1 as SGHTA and CDR2 as FQGTGA. The V and J ends lost 4 bases and 6 bases, in that order; junction bases with no gene match: 4. CDR3 in amino acids: CASSSGQGREQYF. CDR3 DNA sequence: TGTGCCAGCAGCTCGGGACAGGGACGCGAGCAGTACTTC.

Many counts were recorded for this clone. J is TRBJ1-5 and V is TRBV19; D may be TRBD1 (5 bases). V was shortened by 10 bases and J by 0 bases, with 13 bases between the two germline ends. The germline V gene encodes CDR1 LNHDA and CDR2 SQIVND (reference sequence). This CDR3 is 14 amino acids long. The chain's CDR3 is CATDSIYSNQPQHF. The CDR3 region has the DNA TGTGCCACTGACAGTATTTATAGCAATCAGCCCCAGCATTTT.

The rearrangement links TRBV7-9 to TRBJ1-1; TRBD1 agrees at 12 bases. The length of the CDR3 is 19 residues. The V and J ends lost 5 bases and 4 bases, in that order; junction bases with no gene match: 17. The germline gives CDR1 SEHNR, CDR2 FQNEAQ (reference sequence). CDR3: CASSVLTPGQGAVGTEAFF. CDR3 bases: TGTGCCAGCAGCGTACTCACCCCGGGACAGGGGGCAGTCGGCACTGAAGCTTTCTTT. The full variable domain, completed using reference TRBV7-9 and TRBJ1-1, is DTGVSQNPRHKITKRGQNVTFRCDPISEHNRLYWYRQTLGQGPEFLTYFQNEAQLEKSRLLSDRFSAERPKGSFSTLEIQRTEQGDSAMYLCASSVLTPGQGAVGTEAFFGQGTRLTVV.

The J gene is TRBJ2-5, the V gene TRBV7-2; the match to TRBD2 covers 12 bases. With V trimmed by 5 bases and J by 9 bases, 7 bases remained unmatched. Germline V gives CDR1 SGHTA, CDR2 FQGNSA. The CDR3 loop spans 14 amino acids. This CDR3 reads CASSPRLAGEAQYF. The CDR3 DNA reads TGTGCCAGCAGCCCCCGACTAGCGGGGGAGGCCCAGTACTTC. Looking up the rest from reference TRBV7-2 and TRBJ2-5 gives the full variable domain: GAGVSQSPSNKVTEKGKDVELRCDPISGHTALYWYRQSLGQGLEFLIYFQGNSAPDKSGLPSDRFSAERTGGSVSTLTIQRTQQEDSAVYLCASSPRLAGEAQYFGPGTRLLVL.

This clone was counted a single time. The J gene is TRBJ1-4, the V gene TRBV20-1; no definite D call. The V gene's germline CDR1 is DFQATT and CDR2 SNEGSKA (reference sequence). Trimming took 3 bases from V and 8 from J, leaving 16 bases between them. This CDR3 has 14 amino acids. CDR3 DNA: TGCAGTGCTAGTTCCGTTAGGAGCGCAGAAAAACTGTTTTTT. Translating gives CSASSVRSAEKLFF.

CDR3 in amino acids: CASSYHGGSGNTIYF. In DNA form, the CDR3 reads TGTGCCAGCAGCTATCACGGGGGCTCTGGAAACACCATATATTTT. The rearrangement links TRBV28 to TRBJ1-3, with D perhaps matching TRBD1 (5 bases). The CDR3 loop spans 15 amino acids. Germline-derived CDR1 and CDR2 are MDHEN and SYDVKM. The V and J ends lost 6 bases and 0 bases respectively, with 12 bases between them.

This clone was detected only once. The chain recombines TRBV9 with TRBJ1-6; D perhaps matches TRBD1 (5 bases). Germline CDR1 reads SGDLS; CDR2 reads YYNGEE. V lost 4 bases and J 7 bases, leaving 15 bases between the germline ends. The CDR3 is 15 amino acids. The CDR3 coding sequence is TGTGCCAGCAGCCCCAGTCCAGGGCTCAATTCACCCCTCCACTTT. It codes for CASSPSPGLNSPLHF.

By share, this clone counts as medium-sized (0.01 to 0.1%). The genes are TRBV5-6 and TRBJ1-1; unclear D gene. In germline, CDR1 is SGHDT, CDR2 YYEEEE. V lost 0 bases and J 1 base, leaving 7 bases between the germline ends. The CDR3 consists of 14 residues. For the CDR3, the DNA is TGTGCCAGCAGCTTGGTTGGTAGGAACACTGAAGCTTTCTTT. This sequence encodes CASSLVGRNTEAFF. Full variable domain (remainder filled in from reference TRBV5-6 and TRBJ1-1): DAGVTQSPTHLIKTRGQQVTLRCSPKSGHDTVSWYQQALGQGPQFIFQYYEEEERQRGNFPDRFSGHQFPNYSSELNVNALLLGDSALYLCASSLVGRNTEAFFGQGTRLTVV.

The rearrangement joins TRBV7-2 to TRBJ1-4, with D hard to call. Germline V gives CDR1 SGHTA, CDR2 FQGNSA. The CDR3 has 14 amino acids. Deletions cut 5 bases from V and 7 bases from J, with 14 bases between. CDR3 nucleotides: TGTGCCAGCAGCCCAGGCCTATCTATTGAAAAACTGTTTTTT. The encoded protein is CASSPGLSIEKLFF.

The CDR3 region is CASSHGGSYEQYF. CDR3 DNA sequence: TGTGCCAGCAGCCACGGCGGTTCCTACGAGCAGTACTTC. V and J are TRBV3-1 (or the pseudogene TRBV3-2) and TRBJ2-7; D gene ambiguous. The germline CDR1 and CDR2 sequences are LGHDT and YNNKEL (reference sequence). The CDR3 sequence is 13 residues long. Trimming cost V 3 bases and J 1 base, with 7 bases left between them.